Listed below are T cell receptor beta chains from one sample, sequenced in a study of shared clonotypes between healthy human individuals. The data were produced by immunoSEQ multiplex PCR, yet TCRdb's version contains in-frame clones alone and is incomplete. In the table there are approximately 2,000,000 clones, over 85% of which are singletons. Sequencing input: naive CD8+ T cells from PBMCs. All receptors come from a man between 18 and 29 years old in good health. Some clones in this sample may be carry-over from other donors' samples. Each CDR3 is given with its conserved first and last residue. D genes are given only for firm matches. Expanded clones get a size class; other rows say once, few or many, or leave the size out.

J,D,size,V,CDR3,DNA
TRBJ2-1,-,-,TRBV18,CASSLLPPNNEQFF,TGTGCCAGCTCACTTCTTCCCCCAAACAATGAGCAGTTCTTC
TRBJ1-2,TRBD1,-,TRBV6-5,CASSPRTGYGYTF,TGTGCCAGCAGTCCCCGGACAGGGTATGGCTACACCTTC
TRBJ2-1,-,-,TRBV28,CASSPRTLSSYNEQFF,TGTGCCAGCAGTCCCCGAACTTTGAGCTCCTACAATGAGCAGTTCTTC
TRBJ1-1,TRBD1,once,TRBV10-3,CAISYGTGGRTEAFF,TGTGCCATCAGTTATGGGACAGGGGGACGGACTGAAGCTTTCTTT
TRBJ2-5,TRBD1,-,TRBV23-1,CASSQSRDRGSETQYF,TGCGCCAGCAGTCAATCGCGGGACAGGGGATCAGAGACCCAGTACTTC
TRBJ2-5,TRBD1,-,TRBV5-1,CASSLGHRGLQETQYF,TGCGCCAGCAGCTTGGGCCACAGGGGGCTCCAGGAGACCCAGTACTTC
TRBJ2-7,-,few,TRBV28,CASSFWTAAYEQYF,TGTGCCAGCAGTTTTTGGACAGCTGCCTACGAGCAGTACTTC
TRBJ2-3,-,-,TRBV6-4,CASSSTGLPLDTQYF,TGTGCCAGCAGTTCCACAGGGCTACCCTTGGATACGCAGTATTTT
TRBJ2-4,TRBD1,-,TRBV6-6,CASSYPDRVTKNIQYF,TGTGCCAGCAGTTACCCGGACAGGGTGACCAAAAACATTCAGTACTTC
TRBJ1-4,-,-,TRBV9,CASSESGGLNEKLFF,TGTGCCAGCAGCGAGAGCGGCGGGTTGAATGAAAAACTGTTTTTT
TRBJ2-5,-,-,TRBV4-1,CASSQGVETQYF,TGCGCCAGCAGCCAAGGGGTGGAGACCCAGTACTTC
TRBJ2-7,-,-,TRBV28,CASSWDGALEQYF,TGTGCCAGCAGTTGGGACGGGGCGCTTGAGCAGTACTTC
TRBJ2-7,-,-,TRBV30,CAWSGLSFYEQYF,TGTGCCTGGAGTGGCCTATCTTTCTACGAGCAGTACTTC
TRBJ2-7,TRBD2,-,TRBV28,CASSLAGVYEQYF,TGTGCCAGCAGCCTAGCGGGGGTCTACGAGCAGTACTTC
TRBJ2-7,-,few,TRBV20-1,CSARDSYEQYF,TGCAGTGCTAGAGACTCTTACGAGCAGTACTTC
TRBJ2-1,-,-,TRBV21-1,CASSNTVGACPVF,TGTGCCAGCAGCAATACTGTGGGGGCCTGCCCGGTCTTC